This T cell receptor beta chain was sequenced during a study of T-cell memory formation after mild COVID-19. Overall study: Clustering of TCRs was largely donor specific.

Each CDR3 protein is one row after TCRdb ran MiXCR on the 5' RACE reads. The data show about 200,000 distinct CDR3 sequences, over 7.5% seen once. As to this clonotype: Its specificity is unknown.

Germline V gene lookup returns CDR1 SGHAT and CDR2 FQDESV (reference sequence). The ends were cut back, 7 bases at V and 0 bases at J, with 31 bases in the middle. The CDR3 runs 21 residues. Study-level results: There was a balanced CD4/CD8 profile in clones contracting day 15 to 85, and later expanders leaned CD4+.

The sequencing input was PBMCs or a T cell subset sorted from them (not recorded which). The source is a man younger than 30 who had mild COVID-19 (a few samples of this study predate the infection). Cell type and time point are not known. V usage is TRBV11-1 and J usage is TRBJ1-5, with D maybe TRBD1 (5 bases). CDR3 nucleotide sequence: TGTGCCAGCACCCCGGGCCAGGGTTTAGAGGGATCTTCACCTAGCAATCAGCCCCAGCATTTT. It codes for CASTPGQGLEGSSPSNQPQHF.